One TCR beta chain is described in this entry. Germline assignment: CDR1 LNHDA and CDR2 SQIVND (reference sequence). V shed 6 bases and J shed 0 bases, with 17 bases lying between them. The CDR3 is 16 residues long. Per the study methods: Amplified reference gene primers provided the basis for estimating nucleated cell counts. Sequenced by immunoSEQ multiplex PCR; TCRdb stores in-frame clones only, minus some. The V and J calls and the clone size are those of that table, but D and trimming were determined from the DNA. The table includes roughly 68,000 clones, 75% to 90% detected once. These data belong to a study of blood T cell repertoires in COVID-19. Study information: Acute and convalescent COVID-19 specimens originated in the United States, Italy and Spain. Sources were T cells, B-cell-depleted T cells, or PBMCs; the material itself was cDNA or gDNA.

The rearrangement uses TRBV19 and TRBJ1-2, with D unresolved. Sequenced: peripheral blood. This clonotype was obtained from a woman in her fifties or sixties with active COVID-19. The CDR3 DNA follows: TGTGCCAGTAGGGGTTTAGCGGGTTTAGCTAACTATGGCTACACCTTC. This translates into CASRGLAGLANYGYTF. The entire variable domain, with the rest obtained from reference TRBV19 and TRBJ1-2, is as follows: DGGITQSPKYLFRKEGQNVTLSCEQNLNHDAMYWYRQDPGQGLRLIYYSQIVNDFQKGDIAEGYSVSREKKESFPLTVTSAQKNPTAFYLCASRGLAGLANYGYTFGSGTRLTVV.